These T cell receptor beta chains were read from a single sample in a study of graft-versus-host responses after intestinal transplantation. Profiling relied on immunoSEQ multiplex PCR, and the TCRdb table lists in-frame clones only, not all of them. The table lists around 90,000 clones, about 93% of them singletons, with 1.1% in the top ten. Their target antigens are unknown. The material was unstimulated CD8+ T cells sorted from spleen or lymph node cells, obtained before transplant. The receptor set was obtained from a human donor who was the organ donor for an intestinal transplant. Each CDR3 is given with its conserved first and last residue. The D gene is left open where the match is weak. Size values are once, few and many counts, or a class for expanded clones, and some rows have none.

clone_size j_call d_call v_call cdr3_aa cdr3_nt
- TRBJ1-2 - TRBV7-9 CASSFAQF TGTGCCAGCAGCTTTGCCCAGTTC
- TRBJ2-3 TRBD2 TRBV7-7 CASSLGGSDPDTQYF TGTGCTAGCAGCTTAGGCGGGAGCGACCCAGATACGCAGTATTTT
- TRBJ2-1 TRBD1 TRBV5-6 CASSLEGAEQFF TGTGCCAGCAGCTTGGAGGGGGCGGAGCAGTTCTTC
- TRBJ2-7 - TRBV6-1 CASSESGSEQYF TGTGCCAGCAGTGAAAGCGGGTCCGAGCAGTACTTC
- TRBJ2-1 TRBD1 TRBV6-1 CATRQGAHNEQFF TGTGCCACCCGACAGGGGGCTCACAATGAGCAGTTCTTC
- TRBJ2-2 - TRBV5-1 CASSLGGFGMAGELFF TGCGCCAGCAGCTTGGGTGGTTTCGGTATGGCCGGGGAGCTGTTTTTT
- TRBJ1-1 - TRBV5-8 CASSPRWGQGGTEAFF TGTGCCAGCAGCCCCAGGTGGGGCCAGGGAGGGACTGAAGCTTTCTTT
- TRBJ1-2 - TRBV29-1 CSVGPEGLYGYTF TGCAGCGTTGGACCCGAGGGCCTCTATGGCTACACCTTC
- TRBJ2-3 TRBD1 TRBV19 CASSIPVYGTGGSTDTQYF TGTGCCAGTAGTATCCCTGTCTACGGGACAGGGGGGTCGACAGATACGCAGTATTTT
- TRBJ1-2 TRBD1 TRBV27 CASSISGTGRAGYTF TGTGCCAGCAGTATATCCGGGACAGGTCGGGCAGGCTACACCTTC
- TRBJ2-7 - TRBV11-2 CASSLGQGGRGYEQYF TGTGCCAGCAGCTTAGGGCAGGGGGGACGGGGCTACGAGCAGTACTTC
once TRBJ2-3 TRBD2 TRBV7-3 CASSLTGTSGGITDTQYF TGTGCCAGCAGCCTAACCGGGACTAGCGGGGGCATCACAGATACGCAGTATTTT
once TRBJ2-1 - TRBV2 CASRYYEQFF TGTGCCAGCAGGTACTATGAGCAGTTCTTC
- TRBJ2-1 TRBD2 TRBV29-1 CSDGLAGNNEQFF TGCAGCGACGGACTAGCGGGGAACAATGAGCAGTTCTTC
- TRBJ2-5 - TRBV25-1 CASSDSFSGPQETQYF TGTGCCAGCAGTGACTCCTTTAGCGGACCCCAAGAGACCCAGTACTTC
- TRBJ2-2 - TRBV7-9 CASSLSGTNTGELFF TGTGCCAGCAGCTTGAGTGGGACTAACACCGGGGAGCTGTTTTTT
- TRBJ2-6 TRBD1 TRBV10-3 CAISESLGTGTGANVLTF TGTGCCATCAGTGAGTCCCTCGGGACAGGGACAGGGGCCAACGTCCTGACTTTC
- TRBJ2-2 TRBD2 TRBV28 CASSFPLVAGEGMSTGELFF TGTGCCAGCAGTTTTCCGTTAGTAGCGGGAGAGGGGATGAGCACCGGGGAGCTGTTTTTT
- TRBJ1-3 - TRBV9 CASSVEGLGNTIYF TGTGCCAGCAGCGTAGAGGGGCTAGGAAACACCATATATTTT
- TRBJ2-7 TRBD2 TRBV11-3 CASSPPTAGSSYEQYF TGTGCCAGCAGCCCCCCGACAGCGGGGAGCTCCTACGAGCAGTACTTC
- TRBJ2-1 - TRBV6-1 CASSLIRSNHEQFF TGTGCCAGCAGCCTAATCCGATCGAACCATGAGCAGTTCTTC
- TRBJ2-3 TRBD2 TRBV7-3 CASSEDEAGEADTQYF TGTGCCAGCAGCGAAGATGAAGCGGGGGAAGCAGATACGCAGTATTTT
- TRBJ2-7 TRBD1 TRBV13 CASSRSGTGYEQYF TGTGCCAGCAGCCGATCCGGGACAGGGTACGAGCAGTACTTC
- TRBJ1-1 TRBD1 TRBV13 CASRRIQGVDGTFF TGTGCCAGCAGACGCATCCAGGGGGTCGACGGGACTTTCTTT